These 25 T cell receptor beta chains share one sample of origin, sequenced in a study of blood T cells in healthy people across ages. The second PCR ran roughly 6 to 12 cycles with a sample-barcoded 5' primer and J-beta primers. MiXCR, applied by TCRdb to the 5' RACE reads, yields one record per CDR3 protein. The data hold 1.5 million to 1.8 million distinct CDR3 sequences, with roughly 43% observed a single time. The sequenced sample consisted of blood. These receptors all stem from a woman under 30 in good health.

The rearrangement uses TRBV9 and TRBJ1-2; the D gene is possibly TRBD1 (6 bases). Germline-derived CDR1 and CDR2 are SGDLS and YYNGEE. Trimming pared 0 bases from V and 4 bases from J, leaving 13 bases between. CDR3 size: 15 residues. The CDR3 region is CASSVATGPPYGYTF. CDR3 coding DNA: TGTGCCAGCAGCGTAGCTACAGGGCCTCCCTATGGCTACACCTTC.

V usage is TRBV12-3 or TRBV12-4 and J usage is TRBJ2-7; unclear D gene. The V and J ends lost 8 bases and 0 bases respectively, with 11 bases between them. The CDR3 runs to 13 residues. The CDR3 sequence: CASGPRTSYEQYF. CDR3 DNA: TGTGCCAGCGGTCCGCGAACCTCCTACGAGCAGTACTTC.

The chain employs TRBV20-1 and TRBJ2-1; D is possibly TRBD2 (7 bases). The CDR3 is 13 residues long. Germline CDR1 DFQATT, CDR2 SNEGSKA (reference sequence). With 1 base removed from V and 15 bases from J, the gap between germline ends came to 19 bases. CDR3 in amino acids: CSARGVGGRVAFF. Here the CDR3 DNA reads TGCAGTGCTAGAGGGGTCGGGGGGCGCGTGGCGTTCTTC.

The chain recombines TRBV6-2 or TRBV6-3 with TRBJ2-1, with 8 bases matching TRBD1. Germline assignment: CDR1 MNHEY and CDR2 SVGEGT. This CDR3 has 13 residues. V gave up 7 bases and J gave up 14 bases; unmatched junction bases: 13. The CDR3 here is CASTRGQGAQEFF. The CDR3, as DNA: TGTGCCAGCACCCGCGGCCAGGGGGCCCAGGAGTTCTTC.

This chain connects TRBV7-9 to TRBJ1-1; no firm D call. Trimming took off 5 bases at V and 7 bases at J, with 17 bases between the two ends. CDR3 size: 14 residues. CDR1 is SEHNR, CDR2 FQNEAQ, per germline (reference sequence). The CDR3 DNA reads as TGTGCCAGCAGCCCCCGACGGCCCCCGGATGAAGCTTTCTTT. Translated: CASSPRRPPDEAFF. Together with reference TRBV7-9 and TRBJ1-1, the CDR3 gives the full variable domain: DTGVSQNPRHKITKRGQNVTFRCDPISEHNRLYWYRQTLGQGPEFLTYFQNEAQLEKSRLLSDRFSAERPKGSFSTLEIQRTEQGDSAMYLCASSPRRPPDEAFFGQGTRLTVV.

In its sample, this clonotype was seen a few times. The rearrangement uses TRBV10-3 and TRBJ1-6; possible D gene TRBD1, 6 bases. Germline V gene data show CDR1 as ENHRY and CDR2 as SYGVKD. The length of the CDR3 is 16 residues. With 4 bases removed from V and 5 bases from J, the gap between germline ends came to 15 bases. The CDR3 nucleotides read TGTGCCATCAGTGTACAGGGTCGGGCCAATAATTCACCCCTCCACTTT. It translates to CAISVQGRANNSPLHF.

In its sample, this clonotype was seen a few times. The DNA for the CDR3 is TGTGCCAGCAGCTATCAGCGGGCCCACTACGAGCAGTACTTC. Translating gives CASSYQRAHYEQYF. V is TRBV13 and J is TRBJ2-7; weak D call: TRBD2 (6 bases). This CDR3 region has 14 residues. CDR1 and CDR2 (germline): PRHDT, FYEKMQ (reference sequence). V was shortened by 4 bases and J by 3 bases, with 13 bases between the two germline ends.

This chain uses TRBV20-1 with TRBJ2-5, with a possible D match to TRBD2 (7 bases). The CDR3 sequence is 14 residues long. V was clipped by 3 bases and J by 11 bases, with 22 bases between them. Germline V gives CDR1 DFQATT, CDR2 SNEGSKA (reference sequence). Here the CDR3 reads CSASGAGAYNEQYF. CDR3 DNA: TGCAGTGCTAGCGGCGCGGGGGCCTACAATGAGCAGTACTTC.

The V call is TRBV10-3, the J call TRBJ2-7; D unclear. The CDR3 sequence is 12 residues long. The V gene lost 6 bases and the J gene lost 5 bases, with 11 bases spanning the gap. The germline gives CDR1 ENHRY, CDR2 SYGVKD. CDR3 amino acids: CAIRSQSDEQYF. CDR3 coding DNA: TGTGCCATCAGGTCCCAGTCCGACGAGCAGTACTTC.

The chain joins TRBV2 to TRBJ1-5; tentatively, D is TRBD1 (5 bases). The CDR3 extends over 14 amino acids. In germline, CDR1 is SNHLY, CDR2 FYNNEI. Trimming shortened V by 4 bases and J by 5 bases, and 12 bases separated the two germline ends. CDR3 in amino acids: CASSGDSGDQPQHF. The CDR3 DNA is TGTGCCAGCAGTGGAGACAGTGGGGATCAGCCCCAGCATTTT.

J is TRBJ1-2 and V is TRBV27; 9 positions agree with TRBD1. In germline, CDR1 is MNHEY, CDR2 SMNVEV (reference sequence). Losses at the gene ends were 6 bases for V and 6 bases for J; bases not matched to a gene: 5. The length of the CDR3 is 13 residues. CDR3 sequence (DNA): TGTGCCAGCAGACGGACAGGGGACGATGGCTACACCTTC. Protein: CASRRTGDDGYTF.

This chain connects TRBV30 to TRBJ1-2; 9 positions agree with TRBD1. Germline V gives CDR1 GTSNPN, CDR2 SVGIG (reference sequence). V lost 3 bases to trimming and J lost 5 bases; unmatched junction nucleotides: 1. The CDR3 length is 12 residues. CDR3 sequence (DNA): TGTGCCTGGAGAGGGACAGGGTATGGCTACACCTTC. Its translation is CAWRGTGYGYTF.

V is TRBV28 and J is TRBJ1-5; D remains unclear. Germline CDR1 MDHEN, CDR2 SYDVKM. V was trimmed by 5 bases and J by 6 bases, leaving 17 bases between them. This CDR3 has 15 amino acids. CDR3 residues: CASSTTSFSAQPQHF. CDR3 bases: TGTGCCAGCAGTACGACGTCCTTCTCCGCTCAGCCCCAGCATTTT.

The rearrangement uses TRBV5-1 and TRBJ2-1; D gene uncertain. CDR1 and CDR2 from the germline V gene are SGHRS and YFSETQ. The CDR3 sequence is 16 residues long. Deletions cut 1 base from V and 8 bases from J, with 19 bases between. The CDR3 nucleotides are TGCGCCAGCAGCTTGTTTGGGGAACCAACAAGCCATGAGCAGTTCTTC. It codes for CASSLFGEPTSHEQFF.

This clonotype appeared a few times. This chain connects TRBV24-1 to TRBJ2-1; TRBD1 matches at 8 bases. This CDR3 has 16 residues. Germline V gene lookup returns CDR1 KGHDR and CDR2 SFDVKD. V dropped 5 bases and J dropped 0; count of bases not matched to a gene: 5. The CDR3 region is CATSGTTGDSYNEQFF. DNA of the CDR3: TGTGCCACCAGTGGTACGACAGGGGACTCCTACAATGAGCAGTTCTTC.

The chain uses TRBV12-3 or TRBV12-4 and TRBJ2-3; 9 bases are shared with TRBD2. V lost 5 bases to trimming and J lost 4 bases; unmatched junction nucleotides: 10. The CDR3 runs to 16 residues. CDR3 bases: TGTGCCAGCAGTACCCGGGGTAGCGGGAGCTCAGATACGCAGTATTTT. Its protein product is CASSTRGSGSSDTQYF.

This clonotype came up a few times. This chain uses TRBV7-2 with TRBJ1-2; D is unclear. Per the germline V gene, CDR1 is SGHTA and CDR2 is FQGNSA. V was shortened by 5 bases and J by 7 bases, with 11 bases between the two germline ends. The CDR3 loop spans 12 amino acids. The CDR3 bases are TGTGCCAGCAGCCCCCGCGTGTCTGGCTACACCTTC. Protein: CASSPRVSGYTF.

The genes are TRBV13 and TRBJ2-5, with D unresolved. The closer fit of TRBJ2-7 to the DNA end suggests the J call may be wrong. The CDR3 covers 13 residues. Germline V CDR1 and CDR2: PRHDT, FYEKMQ (reference sequence). As DNA, the CDR3 is TGTGCCAGCAGCCCGGACCGGCGTCTCGAGCAGTACTTC. It is translated as CASSPDRRLEQYF.

This clonotype has only a few counts. CDR3: CASPPATGRHGYTF. CDR3 coding DNA: TGCGCCAGCCCCCCCGCTACAGGGAGACATGGCTACACCTTC. The J gene is TRBJ1-2, the V gene TRBV10-1, with a possible D match to TRBD1 (6 bases). Germline V gene lookup returns CDR1 WNHNN and CDR2 SYGVQD (reference sequence). The CDR3 is 14 amino acids. V shed 8 bases and J shed 6 bases, with 19 bases lying between them.

The chain joins TRBV5-1 to TRBJ2-2, with D possibly matching TRBD1 (5 bases). The germline gives CDR1 SGHRS, CDR2 YFSETQ. V was clipped by 1 base and J by 6 bases, with 16 bases between them. The CDR3 length is 16 residues. The CDR3 DNA reads as TGCGCCAGCAGCTTGCTTTCGACAGCCGGAGCCGGGGAGCTGTTTTTT. Translated: CASSLLSTAGAGELFF.

This chain uses TRBV30 with TRBJ1-5; D is unresolved. Trimming cost V 0 bases and J 5 bases, with 11 bases left between them. Looked up from germline, CDR1 is GTSNPN and CDR2 is SVGIG (reference sequence). This CDR3 has 14 amino acids. CDR3 in amino acids: CAWSVRGGYQPQHF. The CDR3 DNA reads as TGTGCCTGGAGTGTACGCGGAGGTTATCAGCCCCAGCATTTT.

This clonotype occurred many times. V and J are TRBV6-5 and TRBJ1-5; D is perhaps TRBD1 (6 bases). Germline V gene data show CDR1 as MNHEY and CDR2 as SVGAGI. The CDR3 is made up of 14 amino acids. Trimming took 6 bases from V and 2 from J, leaving 11 bases between them. The CDR3 nucleotides read TGTGCCAGCAGGGGTAACAGGGGCAATCAGCCCCAGCATTTT. Encoded protein: CASRGNRGNQPQHF.

Regarding this clonotype: Since a much larger clone is just one base distant, this may be a read error. The chain links TRBV4-3 to TRBJ2-3; D might be TRBD2 (6 bases). The germline V gene encodes CDR1 LGHNA and CDR2 YSLEER. Trimming removed 1 base from V and 2 bases from J, with 13 bases in between. This CDR3 has 16 residues. CDR3 in DNA: TGCGCCAGCAGCCAAGGACTAGTGGGGATCACAGATACGCAGTATTTT. This encodes CASSQGLVGITDTQYF.

A few counts support this clonotype. The gene calls are TRBV2 and TRBJ2-3; D call uncertain. This CDR3 contains 16 residues. The germline V and J ends were trimmed by 7 bases and 0 bases, with 17 bases remaining between them. Germline CDR1 SNHLY, CDR2 FYNNEI. CDR3 loop: CASKTAAARSTDTQYF. DNA of the CDR3: TGTGCCAGCAAAACGGCAGCCGCGAGGAGCACAGATACGCAGTATTTT. The whole variable domain, remainder taken from reference TRBV2 and TRBJ2-3, is EPEVTQTPSHQVTQMGQEVILRCVPISNHLYFYWYRQILGQKVEFLVSFYNNEISEKSEIFDDQFSVERPDGSNFTLKIRSTKLEDSAMYFCASKTAAARSTDTQYFGPGTRLTVL.

The chain uses TRBV24-1 and TRBJ1-1; a possible D gene is TRBD1 (6 bases). The ends were cut back, 8 bases at V and 2 bases at J, with 14 bases in the middle. Looked up from germline, CDR1 is KGHDR and CDR2 is SFDVKD. CDR3 length: 14 amino acids. The CDR3 protein is CATNIGGINTEAFF. CDR3 bases: TGTGCCACCAATATCGGGGGCATCAACACTGAAGCTTTCTTT.